This T cell receptor (beta chain) is drawn from a study of T cell responses to AZD1222 COVID-19 vaccine. As regards this clone: Antigen specificity is unknown.

Broader study findings: Nearly half of spike-specific TCRs reportedly target unmutated variant regions. Regions 160-218 and 743-854 held dominance among vaccine-associated CD4 TCRs, which spanned spike. Seropositivity was recorded at baseline in only a handful of AZD1222 recipients. After the peak T cell response, and only then, were repertoires sampled.

Repertoires were generated with immunoSEQ multiplex PCR, while TCRdb's copy carries only in-frame clones and drops some. The sample lists roughly 120,000 clones, approximately 85% seen once, with just under 9.5% in the top ten. Specimen: peripheral blood, collected on day 0 of AZD1222 vaccination. This receptor was obtained from an adult in good health.

The CDR3 loop reads CSVEGERGSSYEQYF. CDR3 coding DNA: TGCAGCGTTGAGGGGGAGCGGGGGAGCTCCTACGAGCAGTACTTC. V and J are TRBV29-1 and TRBJ2-7; 8 nucleotides line up with TRBD2. The CDR3 covers 15 residues. Germline CDR1 and CDR2: SQVTM and ANQGSEA. V shed 3 bases and J 0 bases; nucleotides not matched to a gene: 7.